The rows below give T cell receptor beta chains drawn from one sample of a study of T cells in localized non-small cell lung cancer. Libraries were prepared by immunoSEQ multiplex PCR; TCRdb keeps only in-frame clonotypes and omits some of them. The table shows around 39,000 clones, with over 75% occurring only once. The input for sequencing was peripheral blood, taken before any cancer treatment. These receptors came from a woman aged 40 to 75 with stage I lung adenocarcinoma. The CDR3 runs from the conserved cysteine through the conserved F or W. The order of the fields is J gene, D gene, CDR3 length, V gene, clone size, CDR3 protein, CDR3 DNA. A D gene is named only where the DNA matches it firmly. Expanded clones get a size class; other rows say once, few or many, or leave the size out.

>TRBJ2-7|.|15|TRBV5-1|few
CASRFGVGMLYEQYF
TGCGCCAGCCGATTCGGGGTAGGGATGCTCTACGAGCAGTACTTC
>TRBJ1-1|TRBD1|16|TRBV7-9|.
CASSPPGTGINTEAFF
TGTGCCAGCAGCCCACCCGGGACAGGTATCAACACTGAAGCTTTCTTT
>TRBJ2-7|.|15|TRBV4-1|.
CASSQAPTGTYEQYF
TGCGCCAGCAGCCAAGCCCCGACAGGAACCTACGAGCAGTACTTC
>TRBJ2-7|TRBD2|16|TRBV5-1|.
CASRLQSSGPNYEQYF
TGCGCCAGCAGACTCCAATCTAGCGGGCCTAACTACGAGCAGTACTTC
>TRBJ1-6|.|16|TRBV5-6|.
CASSLGARGRNSPLHF
TGTGCCAGCAGCTTGGGGGCAAGGGGGAGGAATTCACCCCTCCACTTT
>TRBJ2-7|TRBD1|15|TRBV28|.
CASSLGPGQGYEQYF
TGTGCCAGCAGTTTGGGTCCGGGACAGGGATACGAGCAGTACTTC
>TRBJ1-5|.|14|TRBV7-9|.
CASSRNSGGQPQHF
TGTGCCAGCAGTAGGAACAGTGGGGGGCAGCCCCAGCATTTT
>TRBJ2-7|.|15|TRBV7-8|.
CASSISGTGSYEQYF
TGTGCCAGCAGCATTTCCGGGACTGGCTCCTACGAGCAGTACTTC
>TRBJ1-1|.|14|TRBV9|.
CASSVGRMGAEAFF
TGTGCCAGCAGCGTCGGGAGAATGGGGGCTGAAGCTTTCTTT
>TRBJ1-1|.|15|TRBV5-1|.
CASSLRTATNTEAFF
TGCGCCAGCAGCTTGCGGACAGCTACGAACACTGAAGCTTTCTTT
>TRBJ1-1|.|10|TRBV20-1|few
CSAKNSEAFF
TGCAGTGCTAAAAACAGTGAAGCTTTCTTT
>TRBJ2-7|TRBD1|15|TRBV28|.
CASSWGQGFSYEQYF
TGTGCCAGCAGCTGGGGACAGGGCTTCTCCTACGAGCAGTACTTC
>TRBJ1-5|.|13|TRBV2|.
CASRDSWGQPQHF
TGTGCCAGCAGGGACAGTTGGGGCCAGCCCCAGCATTTT
>TRBJ2-7|.|12|TRBV30|.
CAWEGTYSEQYF
TGTGCCTGGGAGGGGACCTACAGCGAGCAGTACTTC
>TRBJ2-6|TRBD1|17|TRBV18|.
CASSPQGAGSGANVLTF
TGTGCCAGCTCACCCCAGGGGGCTGGCTCTGGGGCCAACGTCCTGACTTTC
>TRBJ2-2|TRBD2|16|TRBV5-4|.
CASSSTSGKGPGELFF
TGTGCCAGCAGCTCCACTAGCGGGAAGGGCCCCGGGGAGCTGTTTTTT
>TRBJ2-5|.|14|TRBV10-3|.
CAIRNGPGGETQYF
TGTGCCATCAGAAATGGCCCGGGTGGCGAGACCCAGTACTTC
>TRBJ2-5|TRBD2|12|TRBV28|.
CASRASGRSQYF
TGTGCCAGCAGGGCTAGCGGGAGATCCCAGTACTTC
>TRBJ2-1|.|17|TRBV25-1|once
CASSEFVGGSSYNEQFF
TGTGCCAGCAGTGAATTCGTAGGTGGAAGCTCCTACAATGAGCAGTTCTTC
>TRBJ2-7|TRBD2|14|TRBV18|.
CASSGTSGYYEQYF
TGTGCCAGCTCAGGGACTAGCGGGTACTACGAGCAGTACTTC
>TRBJ2-5|TRBD2|16|TRBV9|.
CASSPDTSGRGKTQYF
TGTGCCAGCAGCCCCGACACTAGCGGGAGGGGAAAGACCCAGTACTTC
>TRBJ2-7|TRBD2|15|TRBV2|few
CASSDSLAVNYEQYF
TGTGCCAGCAGTGATAGCCTAGCGGTCAACTACGAGCAGTACTTC
>TRBJ2-1|.|14|TRBV5-1|.
CASSSEGGAREQFF
TGCGCCAGCAGTTCTGAAGGAGGGGCAAGAGAGCAGTTCTTC
>TRBJ2-5|.|15|TRBV5-1|.
CASRPTPGGGETQYF
TGCGCCAGCAGACCTACTCCGGGCGGCGGGGAGACCCAGTACTTC
>TRBJ2-5|.|12|TRBV2|.
CASIQGGETQYF
TGTGCCAGCATACAGGGCGGGGAGACCCAGTACTTC
>TRBJ2-2|TRBD1|14|TRBV10-3|.
CAIRQTGDTGELFF
TGTGCCATCAGACAAACAGGGGACACCGGGGAGCTGTTTTTT
>TRBJ2-7|.|14|TRBV5-1|.
CASSLATVSYEQYF
TGCGCCAGCAGCTTGGCTACGGTCTCCTACGAGCAGTACTTC
>TRBJ1-1|.|13|TRBV29-1|.
CSVEGQLNTEAFF
TGCAGCGTTGAAGGACAGCTAAACACTGAAGCTTTCTTT
>TRBJ2-1|.|16|TRBV5-1|few
CASSFSDTPAYNEQFF
TGCGCCAGCAGCTTCTCCGATACACCCGCCTACAATGAGCAGTTCTTC
>TRBJ2-5|.|10|TRBV20-1|.
CSAVRTTQYF
TGCAGTGCCGTCCGGACTACCCAGTACTTC
>TRBJ2-1|.|16|TRBV30|.
CAWSIQGLLEYNEQFF
TGTGCCTGGAGTATCCAGGGACTCCTCGAGTACAATGAGCAGTTCTTC
>TRBJ2-4|TRBD2|20|TRBV4-2|.
CASSQLGGLIRTSGENIQYF
TGTGCCAGCAGCCAGCTTGGGGGTTTAATACGGACTAGCGGGGAAAACATTCAGTACTTC
>TRBJ2-2|TRBD1|15|TRBV27|.
CASSPRTGDIGELFF
TGTGCCAGCAGTCCACGGACAGGGGATATCGGGGAGCTGTTTTTT
>TRBJ2-1|.|15|TRBV19|.
CASSETTLSYNEQFF
TGTGCCAGTAGTGAGACTACACTCTCCTACAATGAGCAGTTCTTC
>TRBJ2-5|.|14|TRBV11-2|.
CASCSGGTQETQYF
TGTGCCAGCTGCTCCGGCGGGACCCAAGAGACCCAGTACTTC
>TRBJ2-4|TRBD2|16|TRBV5-1|.
CASSLVPGLDIGIQYF
TGCGCCAGCAGCTTGGTCCCGGGACTAGATATCGGCATTCAGTACTTC
>TRBJ1-2|TRBD1|16|TRBV6-1|.
CASSEAGTGGNYGYTF
TGTGCCAGCAGTGAAGCGGGGACAGGGGGAAACTATGGCTACACCTTC
>TRBJ2-7|.|15|TRBV5-6|.
CASSPLGVGTYEQYF
TGTGCCAGCAGCCCCCTAGGGGTCGGAACCTACGAGCAGTACTTC
>TRBJ2-7|TRBD1|13|TRBV5-1|.
CASSWTGSLEQYF
TGCGCCAGCAGCTGGACAGGGAGTCTCGAGCAGTACTTC
>TRBJ2-5|.|16|TRBV28|once
CASSPQGRLAGETQYF
TGTGCCAGCAGTCCGCAGGGGAGGTTAGCGGGAGAGACCCAGTACTTC
>TRBJ2-6|.|18|TRBV19|.
CASSARRRQFSGANVLTF
TGTGCCAGTAGTGCCCGTAGAAGACAGTTTTCTGGGGCCAACGTCCTGACTTTC
>TRBJ2-7|.|15|TRBV27|few
CASSLIATNSYEQYF
TGTGCCAGCAGTTTAATCGCCACAAATTCCTACGAGCAGTACTTC
>TRBJ1-2|.|14|TRBV9|.
CASSPTAGAYGYTF
TGTGCCAGCAGCCCGACCGCAGGGGCCTATGGCTACACCTTC
>TRBJ2-1|TRBD2|16|TRBV6-1|.
CASSAHSGSTYNEQFF
TGTGCCAGCAGTGCCCATAGCGGGAGTACCTACAATGAGCAGTTCTTC
>TRBJ2-3|.|15|TRBV6-1|.
CASSGPDTSTDTQYF
TGTGCCAGCAGTGGGCCAGATACTAGCACAGATACGCAGTATTTT
>TRBJ1-2|.|17|TRBV11-2|.
CASSLGRPAGANYGYTF
TGTGCCAGCAGCTTAGGGCGGCCGGCAGGTGCTAACTATGGCTACACCTTC
>TRBJ2-3|.|13|TRBV27|.
CASRRRAGLTQYF
TGTGCCAGCAGGAGAAGGGCGGGTTTGACGCAGTATTTT
>TRBJ2-5|.|15|TRBV7-8|.
CASSLAHRVQETQYF
TGTGCCAGCAGCTTAGCGCACAGGGTCCAAGAGACCCAGTACTTC
>TRBJ2-5|TRBD1|15|TRBV27|.
CASSFGQGRQETQYF
TGTGCCAGCAGTTTTGGACAGGGGCGGCAAGAGACCCAGTACTTC
>TRBJ2-1|.|13|TRBV5-6|.
CASSSSLYNEQFF
TGTGCCAGCAGTTCCTCCCTATACAATGAGCAGTTCTTC
>TRBJ2-1|TRBD2|17|TRBV7-2|few
CASRQASGTSGYNEQFF
TGTGCCAGCAGGCAAGCGTCCGGGACTAGCGGGTACAATGAGCAGTTCTTC
>TRBJ2-3|.|17|TRBV25-1|.
CASSESWGLEATDTQYF
TGTGCCAGCAGTGAATCGTGGGGGCTTGAAGCGACAGATACGCAGTATTTT
>TRBJ1-5|TRBD1|14|TRBV5-8|.
CASSPGQTNQPQHF
TGTGCCAGCAGCCCGGGACAGACCAATCAGCCCCAGCATTTT
>TRBJ2-5|.|14|TRBV5-6|.
CASSPLRVQETQYF
TGTGCCAGCAGCCCCCTCAGAGTCCAAGAGACCCAGTACTTC
>TRBJ2-7|.|13|TRBV21-1|.
CASRRGRKNEQYF
TGTGCCAGCAGGAGGGGGCGTAAGAACGAGCAGTACTTC
>TRBJ2-5|TRBD1|14|TRBV5-5|.
CASSPTGPEETQYF
TGTGCCAGCAGCCCGACAGGGCCGGAAGAGACCCAGTACTTC
>TRBJ1-3|.|16|TRBV7-6|.
CASSLSQGLGGNTIYF
TGTGCCAGCAGCCTCTCCCAGGGTTTGGGCGGAAACACCATATATTTT
>TRBJ2-3|.|16|TRBV5-1|.
CASSGGTFLSTDTQYF
TGCGCCAGCAGTGGAGGGACTTTTCTTAGCACAGATACGCAGTATTTT